The 29 T cell receptor beta chains given below trace back to one sample, sequenced in a study of naive and memory T cell subsets. The beta constant-region primer was an equimolar mix of two oligonucleotides covering TRBC1 and TRBC2. TCRdb re-called the UMI-ligation and nested PCR reads with MiXCR, one entry per CDR3 protein. The sample gives roughly 98,000 distinct CDR3 sequences, roughly 7% of which show up once; around 1.7% is in the top ten. The sequenced sample consisted of central memory CD4+ T cells from blood. These receptors originate from a human donor in good health.

In this sample, this clonotype turned up many times. The chain employs TRBV18 and TRBJ2-1; D is uncertain. V lost 2 bases to trimming and J lost 10 bases, with 6 bases between them. The CDR3 has 11 amino acids. Germline V gene lookup returns CDR1 KGHSH and CDR2 LQKENI. CDR3 nucleotide sequence: TGTGCCAGCTCACCATCCGGGGAGCAGTTCTTC. It specifies CASSPSGEQFF.

This clonotype was picked up a small number of times. The gene calls are TRBV7-8 and TRBJ2-4; unclear D gene. The CDR3 consists of 14 residues. Germline V gives CDR1 SGHVS, CDR2 FQNEAQ. The germline V and J ends were trimmed by 3 bases and 9 bases, with 15 bases remaining between them. CDR3 coding DNA: TGTGCCAGCAGCTTGGTCACGGGTCCAGGCATTCAGTACTTC. The encoded protein is CASSLVTGPGIQYF. The variable domain in full, completed from reference TRBV7-8 and TRBJ2-4, reads GAGVSQSPRYKVAKRGQDVALRCDPISGHVSLFWYQQALGQGPEFLTYFQNEAQLDKSGLPSDRFFAERPEGSVSTLKIQRTQQEDSAVYLCASSLVTGPGIQYFGAGTRLSVL.

This clonotype was seen a few times. This CDR3 reads CASSLRGGNVDTQYF. The DNA for the CDR3 is TGTGCCAGCAGCTTGCGTGGCGGGAATGTAGATACGCAGTATTTT. The V gene is TRBV5-4, the J gene TRBJ2-3; possibly TRBD2 for D (6 bases). The CDR3 totals 15 residues. Germline V gene lookup returns CDR1 SGHNT and CDR2 YYREEE (reference sequence). The V end was cut by 1 base, the J end by 5 bases, with 14 bases between.

In its sample, this clonotype was seen many times. The chain carries TRBV5-1 and TRBJ2-1, with D perhaps TRBD1 or TRBD2 (5 bases each). The CDR3 spans 18 residues. CDR1 is SGHRS, CDR2 YFSETQ, per germline. V gave up 1 base and J gave up 0 bases, with 17 bases separating them. The CDR3 DNA is TGCGCCAGCAGCTTGTCTATAGGGGAGAGGGGCTCCTACAATGAGCAGTTCTTC. Residues: CASSLSIGERGSYNEQFF. Looking up the rest from reference TRBV5-1 and TRBJ2-1 gives the full variable domain: KAGVTQTPRYLIKTRGQQVTLSCSPISGHRSVSWYQQTPGQGLQFLFEYFSETQRNKGNFPGRFSGRQFSNSRSEMNVSTLELGDSALYLCASSLSIGERGSYNEQFFGPGTRLTVL.

This clonotype was seen at least ten times. V gene TRBV29-1 combines with J gene TRBJ2-7, with a weak D call TRBD2 (5 bases). V was trimmed by 5 bases and J by 6 bases, leaving 11 bases between them. The CDR3 is 11 residues long. In germline, CDR1 is SQVTM, CDR2 ANQGSEA. The CDR3 coding sequence is TGCAGCGTTTGGGAGCAAACCGAGCAGTACTTC. Encoded protein: CSVWEQTEQYF.

This clonotype has ten or more counts. V usage is TRBV12-3 or TRBV12-4 and J usage is TRBJ2-6; weak D call: TRBD1 (5 bases). The CDR3 is made up of 15 amino acids. The V and J ends lost 5 bases and 2 bases respectively, with 10 bases between them. CDR3 nucleotide sequence: TGTGCCAGCAGTCCCCGACAGACTGGGGCCAACGTCCTGACTTTC. Translation gives CASSPRQTGANVLTF.

This rearrangement joins TRBV30 to TRBJ2-2, with 8 bases matching TRBD2. The CDR3 totals 15 residues. Germline loops: CDR1 GTSNPN, CDR2 SVGIG (reference sequence). J lost 0 bases, V lost 6 bases, and 6 bases had no gene match. CDR3 nucleotides: TGTGCCTGCTCTCCGGGACTAGCGAACACCGGGGAGCTGTTTTTT. It yields the protein CACSPGLANTGELFF. The variable domain in full, completed from reference TRBV30 and TRBJ2-2, reads SQTIHQWPATLVQPVGSPLSLECTVEGTSNPNLYWYRQAAGRGLQLLFYSVGIGQISSEVPQNLSASRPQDRQFILSSKKLLLSDSGFYLCACSPGLANTGELFFGEGSRLTVL.

The rearrangement joins TRBV2 to TRBJ2-7; 11 bases match TRBD1. The V gene's germline CDR1 is SNHLY and CDR2 FYNNEI. After removal of 7 bases from V and 4 bases from J, the junction contained 6 bases not matched to a gene. CDR3 length: 14 amino acids. DNA for the CDR3: TGTGCCAGCAAATCCGGGACAGGGGGTTACGAGCAGTACTTC. It yields the protein CASKSGTGGYEQYF. Using reference TRBV2 and TRBJ2-7 for the parts outside the CDR3, the full variable domain is EPEVTQTPSHQVTQMGQEVILRCVPISNHLYFYWYRQILGQKVEFLVSFYNNEISEKSEIFDDQFSVERPDGSNFTLKIRSTKLEDSAMYFCASKSGTGGYEQYFGPGTRLTVT.

This clonotype was seen a handful of times. The chain recombines TRBV3-1 with TRBJ2-5; D not resolved. Germline V CDR1 and CDR2: LGHDT, YNNKEL (reference sequence). The V end was cut by 2 bases, the J end by 5 bases, with 9 bases between. The CDR3 sequence is 13 residues long. The CDR3 region has the DNA TGTGCCAGCAGCCAATCCCTGGGGGAGACCCAGTACTTC. Its translation: CASSQSLGETQYF.

This clonotype was recorded many times. This rearrangement joins TRBV29-1 to TRBJ1-1; D unresolved. The V end was cut by 4 bases, the J end by 2 bases, with 8 bases between. This CDR3 spans 12 amino acids. Germline CDR1 is SQVTM and CDR2 is ANQGSEA. The CDR3 protein is CSVVGSNTEAFF. The CDR3, as DNA: TGCAGCGTTGTGGGATCTAACACTGAAGCTTTCTTT.

This clonotype was seen repeatedly, ten times or more. The rearrangement links TRBV20-1 to TRBJ2-3; TRBD2 matches at 8 bases. The CDR3 totals 12 residues. J was trimmed by 13 bases and V by 2 bases; bases with no gene match: 8. The germline CDR1 and CDR2 sequences are DFQATT and SNEGSKA (reference sequence). The CDR3 DNA reads TGCAGTGCTAGATATGCCGGGGGGGCCAAGTATTTT. This sequence encodes CSARYAGGAKYF.

This clonotype was detected many times. The V call is TRBV5-1, the J call TRBJ1-5; the match to TRBD1 covers 9 bases. Germline CDR1 and CDR2: SGHRS and YFSETQ. V dropped 0 bases and J dropped 4; count of bases not matched to a gene: 2. This CDR3 is 15 amino acids long. The CDR3 sequence: CASSLEGTGNQPQHF. CDR3 nucleotides: TGCGCCAGCAGCTTGGAGGGGACAGGGAATCAGCCCCAGCATTTT.

As for this clonotype: One base away lies a much larger clone, so this may be a sequencing read error. The chain has TRBV15 and TRBJ1-4; maybe TRBD1 (5 bases). The CDR3 extends over 17 amino acids. The germline gives CDR1 LNHNV, CDR2 YYDKDF (reference sequence). CDR3 loop: CATSRADSRATNENLFF. CDR3 bases: TGTGCCACCAGCAGAGCCGACTCCAGGGCGACTAATGAAAACCTGTTTTTT.

This clonotype was picked up a small number of times. This chain connects TRBV20-1 to TRBJ2-7; possible D gene TRBD2, 5 bases. This CDR3 spans 14 amino acids. Germline V CDR1 and CDR2: DFQATT, SNEGSKA (reference sequence). With 4 bases removed from V and 5 bases from J, the gap between germline ends came to 18 bases. The CDR3 nucleotides read TGCAGTGCTATTTTAGTAGGACTGAGCGACGAGCAGTACTTC. Encoded protein: CSAILVGLSDEQYF.

This clonotype came up a few times. The CDR3 DNA is TGCAGCGTTGATTCCGCCAGAAGTTCCCCGAATGAGCAGTTCTTC. Protein product: CSVDSARSSPNEQFF. The V and J genes are TRBV29-1 and TRBJ2-1; no definite D call. The V end was cut by 3 bases, the J end by 7 bases, with 19 bases between. Germline lookup yields CDR1 SQVTM and CDR2 ANQGSEA. The CDR3 sequence is 15 residues long.

The chain uses TRBV6-5 and TRBJ1-2; TRBD1 agrees at 7 bases. The CDR3 totals 14 residues. CDR1 is MNHEY, CDR2 SVGAGI, per germline. Trimming cost V 6 bases and J 8 bases; bases outside gene matches: 12. The CDR3 sequence: CASRLQKGALGYTF. The CDR3 DNA is TGTGCCAGCAGGCTACAGAAGGGGGCGTTGGGCTACACCTTC.

This clonotype turned up a few times. The chain couples TRBV12-3 or TRBV12-4 to TRBJ1-3; a possible D gene is TRBD1 (6 bases). CDR3 length: 17 amino acids. V shed 4 bases and J shed 8 bases, with 24 bases lying between them. The CDR3 loop is CASSSRWQGHPGHTIYF. The CDR3 nucleotides read TGTGCCAGCAGTTCTAGGTGGCAGGGGCATCCGGGACACACCATATATTTT.

There are many counts of this clonotype. The chain is built from TRBV2 and TRBJ1-6, with D hard to call. Trimming took off 10 bases at V and 4 bases at J, with 17 bases between the two ends. The length of the CDR3 is 15 residues. Germline lookup yields CDR1 SNHLY and CDR2 FYNNEI. For the CDR3, the DNA is TGTGCCACCACCGACCTTGACCCTTATAATTCACCCCTCCACTTT. This gives the protein CATTDLDPYNSPLHF.

This clonotype was found a few times. CDR3 sequence reads: CASSLQGYGEAFF. The CDR3 DNA follows: TGTGCCAGCAGCCTTCAAGGGTACGGTGAAGCTTTCTTT. The J gene is TRBJ1-1, the V gene TRBV7-3, with D unresolved. Germline CDR1 SGHTA, CDR2 FQGTGA. Trimming cost V 5 bases and J 7 bases, with 14 bases left between them. The CDR3 extends over 13 amino acids.

A few counts support this clonotype. V and J are TRBV28 and TRBJ1-5; perhaps TRBD1 as D (5 bases). V was shortened by 6 bases and J by 7 bases, with 13 bases between the two germline ends. Germline loops: CDR1 MDHEN, CDR2 SYDVKM. The CDR3 spans 13 residues. CDR3 sequence: CASRTGREQPQHF. For the CDR3, the DNA is TGTGCCAGCAGAACAGGCAGGGAGCAGCCCCAGCATTTT.

This clonotype was detected many times. The CDR3 sequence is CASSPLRTGGGYGYTF. CDR3 coding DNA: TGTGCCAGCAGCCCACTTCGGACAGGGGGAGGCTATGGCTACACCTTC. This chain connects TRBV13 to TRBJ1-2, with 10 nucleotides matching TRBD1. CDR1 is PRHDT and CDR2 is FYEKMQ in the germline V gene (reference sequence). The CDR3 contains 16 residues. Trimming took 5 bases from V and 4 from J; bases not matched to a gene: 10.

This clonotype has only a few counts. Here the CDR3 reads CASSFLGTAKNSPLHF. The CDR3 DNA reads TGTGCCAGCAGCTTTTTAGGGACCGCCAAAAATTCACCCCTCCACTTT. The V call is TRBV7-9, the J call TRBJ1-6; tentative D call: TRBD1 (5 bases). The V end was cut by 3 bases, the J end by 7 bases, with 16 bases between. The CDR3 sequence is 16 residues long. The germline V gene has CDR1 SEHNR and CDR2 FQNEAQ (reference sequence).

The rearrangement uses TRBV12-3 or TRBV12-4 and TRBJ2-5; 7 bases are a match to TRBD1. With V trimmed by 3 bases and J by 4 bases, 5 bases remained unmatched. CDR3 length equals 14 residues. CDR3 coding DNA: TGTGCCAGCAGTTTTGGGACAGCCAGAGAGACCCAGTACTTC. Translating gives CASSFGTARETQYF.

In the case of this clonotype: Since a much larger clone is just one base distant, this may be a read error. The chain links TRBV7-3 to TRBJ1-2; D is ambiguous. Germline assignment: CDR1 SGHTA and CDR2 FQGTGA. There are 14 residues in the CDR3. CDR3: CASSPTGGLNGNTF. CDR3 sequence (DNA): TGTGCCAGCAGCCCCACTGGAGGACTGAATGGCAACACCTTC.

This clonotype has at least ten counts. This chain uses TRBV20-1 with TRBJ1-2, with unresolved D. Trimming removed 6 bases at V and 4 bases at J, with 6 bases between. The CDR3 runs 10 residues. CDR1 is DFQATT and CDR2 is SNEGSKA in the germline V gene (reference sequence). For the CDR3, the DNA is TGCAGTGCGGGGAGCTATGGCTACACCTTC. This gives the protein CSAGSYGYTF.

This clonotype was found many times. The chain carries TRBV7-2 and TRBJ2-5; weak D call: TRBD1 (6 bases). The CDR3 is 16 amino acids. V lost 5 bases and J 2 bases, leaving 18 bases between the germline ends. Germline CDR1 and CDR2: SGHTA and FQGNSA. The CDR3 coding sequence is TGTGCCAGCAGCACATCGGGACAACTGTTTCAAGAGACCCAGTACTTC. Translation: CASSTSGQLFQETQYF.

This clonotype was observed at least ten times. This rearrangement joins TRBV24-1 to TRBJ2-7; 7 nucleotides line up with TRBD2. This CDR3 spans 16 amino acids. Germline V gene data show CDR1 as KGHDR and CDR2 as SFDVKD. J was trimmed by 4 bases and V by 9 bases; bases with no gene match: 17. The CDR3: CATDPNRSGRAYEQYF. The CDR3 DNA sequence: TGTGCCACCGATCCCAATAGAAGTGGGAGGGCTTACGAGCAGTACTTC.

The V and J genes are TRBV25-1 and TRBJ2-4, with 7 nucleotides matching TRBD2. With 1 base clipped from V and 7 bases from J, the junction kept 16 bases outside the gene matches. This CDR3 has 18 residues. Germline CDR1 MGHDK, CDR2 SYGVNS. The chain's CDR3 is CASSELSPGPGGSNIQYF. The DNA for the CDR3 is TGTGCCAGCAGTGAATTGTCCCCCGGGCCGGGGGGATCCAACATTCAGTACTTC.

This clonotype was counted a single time. The chain employs TRBV6-1 and TRBJ2-7, with 14 nucleotides matching TRBD2. The CDR3 spans 16 residues. The V gene's germline CDR1 is MNHNS and CDR2 SASEGT. Trimming took 5 bases from V and 5 from J; bases not matched to a gene: 8. CDR3 amino acids: CASSSTSGGALNEQYF. DNA for the CDR3: TGTGCCAGCAGTTCGACTAGCGGGGGGGCCTTGAACGAGCAGTACTTC.